This T cell receptor beta chain was identified during a study of T cells after yellow fever vaccination. The 5'RACE template-switching step produced TCR cDNA and added a universal primer site and UMIs. TCRdb passed the 5' RACE reads through MiXCR, listing each CDR3 protein once. The data contain 400,000 or so distinct CDR3 sequences, around a tenth of them singletons. Per the germline V gene, CDR1 is SEHNR and CDR2 is FQNEAQ (reference sequence). This CDR3 is built from 15 residues. The trim removed 7 bases at V and 4 bases at J, leaving 5 bases unmatched. General study findings and limits: Although most clonotypes did not, a small share appeared in both CD4 and CD8 compartments.

A remark on this clonotype: Its antigen remains unknown.

Sequencing used PBMCs, obtained on the day of the first yellow fever vaccination. This receptor was taken from a man aged 18 to 29 who received the YFV17D yellow fever vaccine. This rearrangement joins TRBV7-9 to TRBJ2-1, with TRBD2 matching over 12 bases. The CDR3 DNA sequence: TGTGCCAGCATGCCTAGCGGGGGGGCTTACAATGAGCAGTTCTTC. Translated: CASMPSGGAYNEQFF.